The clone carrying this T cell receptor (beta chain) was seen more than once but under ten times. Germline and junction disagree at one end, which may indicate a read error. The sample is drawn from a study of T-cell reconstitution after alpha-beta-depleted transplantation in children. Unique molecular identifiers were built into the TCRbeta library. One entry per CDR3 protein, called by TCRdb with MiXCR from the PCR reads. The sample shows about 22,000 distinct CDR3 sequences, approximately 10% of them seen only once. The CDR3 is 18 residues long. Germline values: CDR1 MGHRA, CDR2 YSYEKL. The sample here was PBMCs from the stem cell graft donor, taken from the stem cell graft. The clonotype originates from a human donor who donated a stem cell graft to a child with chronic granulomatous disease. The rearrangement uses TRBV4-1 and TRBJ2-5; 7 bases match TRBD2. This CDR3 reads CAMGPGRLAGVLQETQYF. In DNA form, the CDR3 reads TGTGCCATGGGCCCTGGGCGTCTCGCGGGAGTCCTCCAAGAGACCCAGTACTTC.